These 8 T cell receptor beta chains came from one sample sequenced in a study of T cells in Graves' hyperthyroidism and ophthalmopathy (dated by TCRdb to about 2019). Library method: multiplex PCR. Sequencing was carried out with an Illumina HiSeq 2000. The TCR beta CDR3 regions were amplified from RNA transcripts. For the first round of RT-PCR on the TCR CDR3, the HTBI primer set was used together with the Qiagen OneStep RT-PCR kit. TCRdb redid the processing of the public reads, applying fastp at Q25 and MiXCR, and retained in-frame beta chains. CDR3 protein duplicates are merged, each entry listing the most common genes and DNA. The sample table holds under 350,000 distinct CDR3 sequences, of which around a sixth were seen once. The top ten constitute under 55% of the sample. What was sequenced was blood. The source is a woman between 45 and 60 years old with Graves' hyperthyroidism.

This clonotype has ten or more counts. The chain employs TRBV20-1 and TRBJ2-3, with D possibly TRBD2 on 5 matching bases. V was pared by 6 bases and J by 2 bases, with 9 bases between. Per the germline V gene, CDR1 is DFQATT and CDR2 is SNEGSKA (reference sequence). The CDR3 extends over 12 amino acids. The CDR3 is CSARAITDTQYF. CDR3 in DNA: TGCAGTGCGAGGGCTATCACAGATACGCAGTATTTT.

This clonotype was seen repeatedly, ten times or more. The chain employs TRBV20-1 and TRBJ1-1, with 9 bases matching TRBD1. This CDR3 comprises 13 residues. J was trimmed by 4 bases and V by 5 bases; bases with no gene match: 5. Germline CDR1 and CDR2: DFQATT and SNEGSKA (reference sequence). The CDR3 reads CSAGTGSTTEAFF. The DNA for the CDR3 is TGCAGTGCTGGGACAGGGTCTACCACTGAAGCTTTCTTT.

There are many counts of this clonotype. The genes are TRBV10-3 and TRBJ2-5; D is ambiguous. Trimming shortened V by 2 bases and J by 4 bases, and 5 bases separated the two germline ends. The V gene's germline CDR1 is ENHRY and CDR2 SYGVKD. This CDR3 has 12 amino acids. CDR3 nucleotide sequence: TGTGCCATCAGTGAGACCCGAGAGACCCAGTACTTC. Translating gives CAISETRETQYF.

The rearrangement links TRBV7-9 to TRBJ2-5; a weak D match, TRBD1 (6 bases). Trimming stripped 3 bases from V and 2 bases from J, with 10 bases between. This CDR3 spans 14 amino acids. Germline V gene data show CDR1 as SEHNR and CDR2 as FQNEAQ (reference sequence). CDR3: CASSFPGQQETQYF. CDR3 coding DNA: TGTGCCAGCAGCTTCCCGGGACAACAAGAGACCCAGTACTTC. The full variable domain, with the rest looked up from reference TRBV7-9 and TRBJ2-5, is DTGVSQNPRHKITKRGQNVTFRCDPISEHNRLYWYRQTLGQGPEFLTYFQNEAQLEKSRLLSDRFSAERPKGSFSTLEIQRTEQGDSAMYLCASSFPGQQETQYFGPGTRLLVL.

V is TRBV20-1 and J is TRBJ1-5, with D unclear. The CDR3 sequence is 14 residues long. CDR1 is DFQATT, CDR2 SNEGSKA, per germline (reference sequence). Deletions cut 0 bases from V and 2 bases from J, with 8 bases between. The CDR3 coding sequence is TGCAGTGCTAGAGATACCGGGGGCAATCAGCCCCAGCATTTT. This gives the protein CSARDTGGNQPQHF.

The chain has TRBV4-1 and TRBJ1-1; 10 bases are a match to TRBD1. The CDR3 runs 16 residues. CDR1 MGHRA and CDR2 YSYEKL come from the germline V gene. Trimming took 2 bases from V and 10 from J; bases not matched to a gene: 13. This chain's CDR3 is CASSQPFRQGARVAFF. CDR3 nucleotides: TGCGCCAGCAGCCAACCGTTTCGACAGGGGGCGAGAGTAGCTTTCTTT.

Many counts were recorded for this clonotype. V gene TRBV10-2 combines with J gene TRBJ2-7, with 11 bases that match TRBD2. Germline V lookup: CDR1 WSHSY, CDR2 SAAADI. This CDR3 region has 15 residues. The V segment lost 6 bases and the J segment 4 bases; nucleotides outside the gene matches: 8. In DNA form, the CDR3 reads TGCGCCAGCAGGGAAACTAGCGGGAGTATTTACGAGCAGTACTTC. Translating gives CASRETSGSIYEQYF.

On this clonotype itself: A much larger clone differs from this one at a single base, so this may be a read error. The chain has TRBV12-3 or TRBV12-4 and TRBJ2-2; D remains ambiguous. The V gene lost 6 bases and the J gene lost 1 base, with 3 bases spanning the gap. CDR3 length equals 12 residues. This CDR3 reads CASRWNTGELFF. Written as DNA, the CDR3 is TGTGCCAGCAGGTGGAACACCGGGGAGCTGTTTTTT.